A single sample gave rise to the 20 T cell receptor beta chains below, sequenced in a study of CD8 T cells in Susac syndrome. An amount of RNA that ranged from 0.5 to 1 ug was reverse transcribed with random hexamers. TCRdb called the immunoSEQ multiplex PCR reads again in MiXCR, with one record for every CDR3 protein. The sample has 75,000 to 100,000 distinct CDR3 sequences, roughly 94% seen once. The sequenced sample consisted of CD8+ T cells from PBMCs. All receptors come from a human donor with Susac syndrome.

The chain employs TRBV11-2 and TRBJ1-1; possibly TRBD1 for D (5 bases). The ends were cut back, 5 bases at V and 6 bases at J, with 13 bases in the middle. Germline values: CDR1 SGHAT, CDR2 FQNNGV. The CDR3 is 13 amino acids. The CDR3 here is CASSRDGVSEAFF. The CDR3 DNA sequence: TGTGCCAGCAGCCGGGACGGAGTCTCTGAAGCTTTCTTT.

J is TRBJ1-1 and V is TRBV25-1; 10 bases line up with TRBD1. Germline V CDR1 and CDR2: MGHDK, SYGVNS. This CDR3 is built from 15 residues. Trimming took 4 bases from V and 5 from J; bases not matched to a gene: 7. CDR3 loop: CASSAWTGGETEAFF. Here the CDR3 DNA reads TGTGCCAGCAGTGCATGGACAGGGGGAGAGACTGAAGCTTTCTTT.

The chain employs TRBV28 and TRBJ2-7, with D perhaps matching TRBD1 (6 bases). Between the trimmed V and J ends, which lost 5 bases and 3 bases, there was a span of 14 bases. Germline V gene sequence: CDR1 MDHEN, CDR2 SYDVKM. The CDR3 covers 14 residues. CDR3 sequence reads: CASSSIGGYYEQYF. The CDR3, as DNA: TGTGCCAGCAGTAGTATAGGGGGATACTACGAGCAGTACTTC.

This rearrangement joins TRBV7-2 to TRBJ2-1; a weak D match, TRBD2 (6 bases). Per the germline V gene, CDR1 is SGHTA and CDR2 is FQGNSA. V was trimmed by 1 base and J by 8 bases, leaving 18 bases between them. This CDR3 comprises 16 residues. The CDR3 region is CASSLELWRDRDEQFF. DNA for the CDR3: TGTGCCAGCAGCTTAGAGCTGTGGCGGGATCGGGATGAGCAGTTCTTC.

The chain employs TRBV24-1 and TRBJ2-5; D not certain. Germline CDR1 is KGHDR and CDR2 is SFDVKD. The CDR3 covers 12 residues. The ends were cut back, 4 bases at V and 2 bases at J, with 4 bases in the middle. The CDR3 DNA sequence: TGTGCCACCAGTGACGGACAAGAGACCCAGTACTTC. It encodes CATSDGQETQYF.

This chain joins TRBV9 and TRBJ2-2, with no clear D. The germline CDR1 and CDR2 sequences are SGDLS and YYNGEE. The CDR3 has 13 residues. Trimming cost V 4 bases and J 7 bases, with 11 bases left between them. For the CDR3, the DNA is TGTGCCAGCAGCCCGCCGACGAGCGGGGAGCTGTTTTTT. Encoded protein: CASSPPTSGELFF.

The V gene is TRBV7-9, the J gene TRBJ2-5; D uncertain. CDR1 SEHNR and CDR2 FQNEAQ come from the germline V gene (reference sequence). The CDR3 has 14 residues. Trimming cost V 1 base and J 0 bases, with 6 bases left between them. CDR3 sequence: CASSLDTHQETQYF. CDR3 sequence (DNA): TGTGCCAGCAGCTTAGATACCCACCAAGAGACCCAGTACTTC.

The J gene is TRBJ2-5, the V gene TRBV28; D gene unclear. Trimming took 4 bases from V and 7 from J, leaving 19 bases between them. This CDR3 has 15 residues. CDR1 is MDHEN and CDR2 is SYDVKM in the germline V gene. The CDR3 spells CASSSIGPDLWTQYF. CDR3 in DNA: TGTGCCAGCAGTTCGATTGGGCCAGACTTATGGACCCAGTACTTC.

The chain couples TRBV13 to TRBJ1-1; TRBD1 might be the D (6 bases). Germline-derived CDR1 and CDR2 are PRHDT and FYEKMQ (reference sequence). This CDR3 has 16 amino acids. V shed 5 bases and J shed 5 bases, with 21 bases lying between them. The CDR3 spells CASSPPPPHRVTEAFF. Written as DNA, the CDR3 is TGTGCCAGCAGCCCACCCCCGCCCCACAGGGTTACTGAAGCTTTCTTT.

V and J are TRBV28 and TRBJ2-7, with unresolved D. V lost 6 bases and J 6 bases, leaving 12 bases between the germline ends. Looked up from germline, CDR1 is MDHEN and CDR2 is SYDVKM. The CDR3 sequence is 12 residues long. CDR3 amino acids: CASSLVRAEQYF. In DNA form, the CDR3 reads TGTGCCAGCAGCCTGGTAAGGGCCGAGCAGTACTTC. The full variable domain, its missing parts supplied by reference TRBV28 and TRBJ2-7, is DVKVTQSSRYLVKRTGEKVFLECVQDMDHENMFWYRQDPGLGLRLIYFSYDVKMKEKGDIPEGYSVSREKKERFSLILESASTNQTSMYLCASSLVRAEQYFGPGTRLTVT.

V gene TRBV6-2 or TRBV6-3 combines with J gene TRBJ2-1; weak D call: TRBD2 (5 bases). From germline, CDR1 is MNHEY and CDR2 SVGEGT. Trimming took off 7 bases at V and 6 bases at J, with 13 bases between the two ends. The CDR3 contains 13 residues. The CDR3 is CASMVSRGNEQFF. CDR3 nucleotide sequence: TGTGCCAGCATGGTGTCCCGGGGCAATGAGCAGTTCTTC.

The V gene is TRBV27, the J gene TRBJ2-7; TRBD2 might be the D (5 bases). Germline V gives CDR1 MNHEY, CDR2 SMNVEV (reference sequence). The CDR3 runs 15 residues. V dropped 0 bases and J dropped 5 bases, with 14 bases sitting between them. CDR3 in DNA: TGTGCCAGCAGTTTATCGGGCAAACTGAGGGACGAGCAGTACTTC. This encodes CASSLSGKLRDEQYF.

The chain is built from TRBV28 and TRBJ1-1; D gene uncertain. V was pared by 2 bases and J by 2 bases, with 6 bases between. The germline V gene encodes CDR1 MDHEN and CDR2 SYDVKM. The CDR3 covers 13 residues. CDR3 amino acids: CASSLLGNTEAFF. CDR3 coding DNA: TGTGCCAGCAGTTTACTGGGCAACACTGAAGCTTTCTTT.

This sequence joins TRBV29-1 and TRBJ2-7; D remains ambiguous. CDR3 length equals 13 residues. Germline V lookup: CDR1 SQVTM, CDR2 ANQGSEA. Deletions cut 0 bases from V and 7 bases from J, with 13 bases between. The DNA of the CDR3 is TGCAGCGTTGAAGATCAAGATAGCTGGGAGCAGTACTTC. Its protein is CSVEDQDSWEQYF.

V gene TRBV12-3 or TRBV12-4 combines with J gene TRBJ1-5; possible D gene TRBD1, 5 bases. The CDR3 is 14 residues long. The V gene lost 6 bases and the J gene lost 2 bases, with 11 bases spanning the gap. The chain's CDR3 is CASSDSHGNQPQHF. CDR3 coding DNA: TGTGCCAGCAGCGACAGTCATGGCAATCAGCCCCAGCATTTT.

The V and J genes are TRBV28 and TRBJ2-3, with a weak D call TRBD1 (5 bases). CDR3 size: 16 residues. Trimming took 4 bases from V and 2 from J, leaving 16 bases between them. CDR1 is MDHEN, CDR2 SYDVKM, per germline. The CDR3: CASSSMSDINTDTQYF. Written as DNA, the CDR3 is TGTGCCAGCAGTTCGATGTCGGACATAAACACAGATACGCAGTATTTT. Full variable domain (outside the CDR3, taken from reference TRBV28 and TRBJ2-3): DVKVTQSSRYLVKRTGEKVFLECVQDMDHENMFWYRQDPGLGLRLIYFSYDVKMKEKGDIPEGYSVSREKKERFSLILESASTNQTSMYLCASSSMSDINTDTQYFGPGTRLTVL.

The V and J genes are TRBV11-2 and TRBJ1-1, with 9 bases aligning to TRBD1. J lost 1 base, V lost 4 bases, and 4 bases had no gene match. CDR1 and CDR2 (germline): SGHAT, FQNNGV. The CDR3 loop spans 15 amino acids. CDR3 bases: TGTGCCAGCAGCTCCGGACAGGGGCCGAACACTGAAGCTTTCTTT. It codes for CASSSGQGPNTEAFF.

The chain uses TRBV4-2 and TRBJ2-1, with TRBD2 identical over 10 bases. Germline lookup yields CDR1 LGHNA and CDR2 YNFKEQ. The trim removed 0 bases at V and 0 bases at J, leaving 5 bases unmatched. CDR3 size: 18 residues. CDR3 sequence reads: CASSQEYSGGSSYNEQFF. Here the CDR3 DNA reads TGTGCCAGCAGCCAAGAGTATAGCGGGGGGAGCTCCTACAATGAGCAGTTCTTC.

The DNA of the CDR3 is TGTGCCAGCGCCTTCAAAGGGGCCACAGATACGCAGTATTTT. Its translation: CASAFKGATDTQYF. The V and J genes are TRBV6-1 and TRBJ2-3, with D possibly being TRBD1 (5 bases). This CDR3 is 14 amino acids long. V lost 8 bases and J 2 bases, leaving 14 bases between the germline ends. Germline CDR1 reads MNHNS; CDR2 reads SASEGT.

This clonotype was observed a single time. V gene TRBV12-3 or TRBV12-4 combines with J gene TRBJ2-1; no reliable D call. The CDR3 has 13 residues. V gave up 0 bases and J gave up 10 bases, with 10 bases separating them. This chain's CDR3 is CASSLAWGREQFF. CDR3 DNA sequence: TGTGCCAGCAGTTTAGCGTGGGGTAGGGAGCAGTTCTTC.